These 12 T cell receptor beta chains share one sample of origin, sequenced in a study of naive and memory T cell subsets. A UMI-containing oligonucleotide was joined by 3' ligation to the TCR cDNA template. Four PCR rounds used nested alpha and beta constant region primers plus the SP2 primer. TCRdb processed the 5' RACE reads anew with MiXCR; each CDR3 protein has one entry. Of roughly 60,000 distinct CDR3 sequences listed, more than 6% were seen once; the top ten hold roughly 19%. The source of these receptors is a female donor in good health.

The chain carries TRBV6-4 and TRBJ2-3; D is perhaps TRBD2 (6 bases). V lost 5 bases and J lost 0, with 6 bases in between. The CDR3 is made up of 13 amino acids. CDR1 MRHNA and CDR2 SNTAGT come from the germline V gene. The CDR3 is CASSSGSTDTQYF. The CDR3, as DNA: TGTGCCAGCAGTAGCGGGAGCACAGATACGCAGTATTTT.

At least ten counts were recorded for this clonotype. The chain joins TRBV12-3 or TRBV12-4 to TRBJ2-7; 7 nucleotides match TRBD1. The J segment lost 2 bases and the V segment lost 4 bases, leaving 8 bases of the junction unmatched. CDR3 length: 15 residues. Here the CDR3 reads CASSYRQGAPYEQYF. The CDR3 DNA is TGTGCCAGCAGTTACAGACAGGGAGCTCCCTACGAGCAGTACTTC.

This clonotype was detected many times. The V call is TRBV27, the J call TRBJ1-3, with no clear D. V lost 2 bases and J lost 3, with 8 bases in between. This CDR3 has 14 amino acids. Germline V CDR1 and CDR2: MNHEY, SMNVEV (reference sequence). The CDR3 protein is CASSLAGVGNTIYF. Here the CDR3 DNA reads TGTGCCAGCAGTTTAGCCGGAGTTGGAAACACCATATATTTT.

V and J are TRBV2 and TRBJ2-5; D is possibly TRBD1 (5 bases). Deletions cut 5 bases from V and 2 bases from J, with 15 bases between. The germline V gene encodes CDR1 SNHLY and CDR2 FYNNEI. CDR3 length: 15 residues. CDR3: CASSKTLSGQETQYF. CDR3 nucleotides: TGTGCCAGCAGTAAAACATTGTCAGGGCAAGAGACCCAGTACTTC.

The CDR3 sequence: CASSQGGSGTDTQYF. In DNA form, the CDR3 reads TGCGCCAGCAGCCAAGGCGGGAGTGGTACAGATACGCAGTATTTT. The genes are TRBV4-1 and TRBJ2-3; 7 nucleotides match TRBD2. V was clipped by 1 base and J by 3 bases; unmatched bases: 4. The germline V gene encodes CDR1 MGHRA and CDR2 YSYEKL. CDR3 length equals 15 residues.

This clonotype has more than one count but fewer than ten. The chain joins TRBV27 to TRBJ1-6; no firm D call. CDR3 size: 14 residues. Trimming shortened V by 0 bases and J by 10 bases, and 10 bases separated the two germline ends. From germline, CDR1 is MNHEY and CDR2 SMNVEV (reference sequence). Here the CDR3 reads CASSLSGLGSPLHF. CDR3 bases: TGTGCCAGCAGTTTATCGGGATTAGGGTCACCCCTCCACTTT.

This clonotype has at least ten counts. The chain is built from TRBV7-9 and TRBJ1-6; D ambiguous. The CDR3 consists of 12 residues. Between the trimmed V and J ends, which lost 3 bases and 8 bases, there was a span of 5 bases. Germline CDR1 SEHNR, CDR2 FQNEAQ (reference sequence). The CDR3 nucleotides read TGTGCCAGCAGCTTTCTGGATTCACCCCTCCACTTT. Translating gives CASSFLDSPLHF.

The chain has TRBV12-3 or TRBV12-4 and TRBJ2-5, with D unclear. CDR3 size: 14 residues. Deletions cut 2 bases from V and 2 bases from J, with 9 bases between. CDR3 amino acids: CASSLPQSQETQYF. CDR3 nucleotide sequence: TGTGCCAGCAGTTTACCACAAAGTCAAGAGACCCAGTACTTC.

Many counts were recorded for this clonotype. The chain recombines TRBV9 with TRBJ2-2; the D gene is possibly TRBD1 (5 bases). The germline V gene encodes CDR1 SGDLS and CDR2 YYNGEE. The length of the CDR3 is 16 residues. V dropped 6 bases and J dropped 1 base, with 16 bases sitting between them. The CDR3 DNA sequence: TGTGCCAGCACTAAGAGAGGCAGGGAGAACACCGGGGAGCTGTTTTTT. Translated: CASTKRGRENTGELFF.

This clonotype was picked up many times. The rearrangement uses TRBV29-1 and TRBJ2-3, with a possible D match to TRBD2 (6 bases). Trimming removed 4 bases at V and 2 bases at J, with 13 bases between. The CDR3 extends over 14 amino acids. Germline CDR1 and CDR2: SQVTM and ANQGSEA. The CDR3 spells CSVVSRDFTDTQYF. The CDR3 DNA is TGCAGCGTTGTCTCCAGGGACTTCACAGATACGCAGTATTTT.

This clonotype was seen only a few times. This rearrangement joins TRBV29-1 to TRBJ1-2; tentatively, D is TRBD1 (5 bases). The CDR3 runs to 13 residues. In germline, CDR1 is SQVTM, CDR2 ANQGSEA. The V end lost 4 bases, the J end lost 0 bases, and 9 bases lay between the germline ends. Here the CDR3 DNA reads TGCAGCGTTGGGGTCAGGGCTAACTATGGCTACACCTTC. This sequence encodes CSVGVRANYGYTF.

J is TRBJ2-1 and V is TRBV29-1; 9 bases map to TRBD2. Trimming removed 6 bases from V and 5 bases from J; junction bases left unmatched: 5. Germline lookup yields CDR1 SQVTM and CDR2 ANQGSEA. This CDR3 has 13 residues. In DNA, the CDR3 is TGCAGCGTGACCGGGACTAGCAACAATGAGCAGTTCTTC. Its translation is CSVTGTSNNEQFF.